This is a list of T cell receptor beta chains from one sample in a study of Tregs in tolerant kidney transplant recipients. TCRdb keeps only in-frame clones here, not all; method: immunoSEQ multiplex PCR. The table has tens of thousands of clones, roughly 93% seen once. Here the sequenced sample was CD4+ T cells from blood (PBMCs), taken 12 months after the transplant. The receptors derive from a human patient who received a combined kidney and bone marrow transplant. Certain T cells may be donor cells from the graft. The CDR3 runs from the conserved cysteine through the conserved F or W. The D gene is left open where the match is weak. Size values are once, few and many counts, or a class for expanded clones, and some rows have none.

v_gene	j_gene	d_gene	abundance	len	CDR3aa	CDR3nt
TRBV5-6	TRBJ2-1	.	few	17	CASRGLPGGRPYNEQFF	TGTGCCAGCAGAGGACTACCGGGGGGCCGTCCCTACAATGAGCAGTTCTTC
TRBV15	TRBJ2-1	.	.	13	CATSRDTNNEQFF	TGTGCCACCAGCAGAGACACAAACAATGAGCAGTTCTTC
TRBV30	TRBJ1-3	.	.	16	CAWSVPSVYNGNTIYF	TGTGCCTGGAGTGTACCGTCAGTATACAATGGAAACACCATATATTTT
TRBV4-1	TRBJ1-2	.	once	16	CASSQERFKPNYGYTF	TGCGCCAGCAGCCAAGAGCGGTTCAAACCTAACTATGGCTACACCTTC
TRBV21-1	TRBJ1-1	.	once	17	CASSKMRKGGGDTEAFF	TGTGCCAGCAGCAAGATGAGAAAAGGGGGCGGAGACACTGAAGCTTTCTTT
TRBV7-2	TRBJ2-6	.	.	18	CASSLTGGYSSGANVLTF	TGTGCCAGCAGCTTAACTGGCGGTTATAGCTCTGGGGCCAACGTCCTGACTTTC
TRBV7-3	TRBJ2-3	TRBD2	.	17	CASSLRFDGRDTDTQYF	TGTGCCAGCAGCTTACGGTTCGACGGGAGGGACACAGATACGCAGTATTTT
TRBV5-1	TRBJ2-1	TRBD2	.	15	CASSLGSGGLSEQFF	TGCGCCAGCAGCTTGGGTAGCGGGGGGTTAAGTGAGCAGTTCTTC
TRBV2	TRBJ1-2	.	.	13	CASQVRIAYGYTF	TGTGCCAGCCAAGTAAGGATAGCGTATGGCTACACCTTC
TRBV5-1	TRBJ2-1	.	.	13	CASSLVRYNEQFF	TGCGCCAGCAGCTTGGTGAGGTACAATGAGCAGTTCTTC
TRBV7-2	TRBJ1-5	TRBD1	.	13	CASSRQGDQPQHF	TGTGCCAGCAGCCGACAGGGGGATCAGCCCCAGCATTTT
TRBV7-2	TRBJ2-3	.	.	16	CASSTGQGKSTDTQYF	TGTGCCAGCAGTACGGGACAAGGAAAGAGCACAGATACGCAGTATTTT
TRBV5-5	TRBJ2-7	TRBD1	.	14	CASSPQQGAWEQYF	TGTGCCAGCAGCCCTCAACAGGGGGCGTGGGAGCAGTACTTC
TRBV7-3	TRBJ2-2	TRBD2	once	16	CASSLNPGTTVGELFF	TGTGCCAGCAGCTTAAACCCCGGGACTACCGTCGGGGAGCTGTTTTTT
TRBV30	TRBJ1-4	.	.	14	CAWSSDRRREKLFF	TGTGCCTGGAGTTCGGACCGACGGAGGGAAAAACTGTTTTTT
TRBV4-2	TRBJ2-3	.	.	15	CASSQAWSRTDTQYF	TGTGCCAGCAGCCAAGCCTGGAGTAGGACAGATACGCAGTATTTT
TRBV10-3	TRBJ1-5	.	.	12	CAISDRNQPQHF	TGTGCCATCAGTGATCGGAATCAGCCCCAGCATTTT
TRBV18	TRBJ2-7	TRBD1	.	17	CASSPIPGQGSSYEQYF	TGTGCCAGCTCACCTATACCGGGACAGGGTAGCTCCTACGAGCAGTACTTC
TRBV6-5	TRBJ1-2	.	.	16	CASSYRPPGVRYGYTF	TGTGCCAGCAGTTACCGCCCACCGGGGGTTAGGTATGGCTACACCTTC
TRBV11-3	TRBJ1-2	.	.	16	CASSLAHRLSNYGYTF	TGTGCCAGCAGCTTAGCACATCGACTCTCTAACTATGGCTACACCTTC
TRBV2	TRBJ1-1	.	.	11	CASSEQGGAFF	TGTGCCAGCAGTGAACAGGGTGGAGCTTTCTTT
TRBV6-5	TRBJ2-7	TRBD2	.	15	CASSYRLAGGFEQYF	TGTGCCAGCAGTTATCGACTAGCGGGAGGGTTCGAGCAGTACTTC
TRBV9	TRBJ2-7	TRBD1	.	16	CASSSRWDRGLYEQYF	TGTGCCAGCAGCTCACGCTGGGACAGGGGGCTCTACGAGCAGTACTTC
TRBV5-1	TRBJ1-4	TRBD1	.	15	CASSLGQGTNEKLFF	TGCGCCAGCAGCTTGGGACAGGGGACTAATGAAAAACTGTTTTTT
TRBV7-2	TRBJ2-3	TRBD2	.	14	CASASGGARDTQYF	TGTGCCAGCGCGAGCGGGGGGGCAAGAGATACGCAGTATTTT
TRBV27	TRBJ2-7	.	.	11	CASRLNYEQYF	TGTGCCAGCAGGTTGAACTACGAGCAGTACTTC
TRBV11-2	TRBJ1-6	TRBD1	once	15	CASSFRGAYNSPLHF	TGTGCCAGCAGCTTCAGGGGGGCCTATAATTCACCCCTCCACTTT
TRBV10-3	TRBJ2-3	.	.	15	CAISDGTLSTDTQYF	TGTGCCATCAGTGACGGGACTCTTAGCACAGATACGCAGTATTTT
TRBV7-9	TRBJ2-5	TRBD2	.	17	CASSLAQTSGKGETQYF	TGTGCCAGCAGCTTAGCCCAGACTAGCGGGAAGGGCGAGACCCAGTACTTC
TRBV30	TRBJ1-1	.	.	12	CAWSAPLARAFF	TGTGCCTGGAGCGCCCCCTTGGCTAGGGCTTTCTTT
TRBV19	TRBJ2-1	TRBD2	.	21	CASRRLFGTSGRTTSYNEQFF	TGTGCCAGTAGGAGATTGTTCGGGACTAGCGGGAGGACAACTTCCTACAATGAGCAGTTCTTC
TRBV30	TRBJ1-2	.	.	14	CAWSRTPRGYGYTF	TGTGCCTGGAGTAGGACCCCCCGGGGCTATGGCTACACCTTC
TRBV28	TRBJ2-5	.	.	14	CASRQRGRGKTQYF	TGTGCCAGCCGACAACGGGGCAGGGGAAAGACCCAGTACTTC
TRBV5-6	TRBJ2-7	.	.	11	CASSSTYEQYF	TGTGCCAGCAGCTCAACCTACGAGCAGTACTTC
TRBV4-2	TRBJ2-7	TRBD2	.	16	CASSAGRGGRGYEQYF	TGTGCCAGCAGCGCTGGAAGGGGCGGGAGAGGTTACGAGCAGTACTTC
TRBV2	TRBJ1-1	.	few	14	CASSPFGTLTEAFF	TGTGCCAGCAGTCCTTTCGGGACACTTACTGAAGCTTTCTTT
TRBV4-2	TRBJ2-1	TRBD1	once	15	CASSPPGQGYNEQFF	TGTGCCAGCAGCCCCCCGGGACAGGGTTACAATGAGCAGTTCTTC
TRBV28	TRBJ2-1	TRBD2	.	15	CASSSPPGGTNEQFF	TGTGCCAGCAGTTCCCCCCCGGGGGGGACAAATGAGCAGTTCTTC
TRBV29-1	TRBJ1-1	TRBD1	.	14	CSVWNRDRETEAFF	TGCAGCGTTTGGAACCGGGACAGGGAGACTGAAGCTTTCTTT
TRBV30	TRBJ2-1	.	.	13	CAWATDPYNEQFF	TGTGCCTGGGCGACAGACCCCTACAATGAGCAGTTCTTC
TRBV9	TRBJ1-3	.	.	14	CASSPLVSGNTIYF	TGTGCCAGCAGTCCCCTAGTCTCTGGAAACACCATATATTTT
TRBV6-6	TRBJ2-3	TRBD2	.	14	CASRTSGSTDTQYF	TGTGCCAGCAGGACTAGCGGAAGCACAGATACGCAGTATTTT